This T cell receptor (beta chain) was sequenced for a study of CD8+ T cells in alopecia areata (dated by TCRdb to 2017 to 2018). Regarding the complete study: Treated patients were enrolled in an open-label pilot trial of oral tofacitinib at 5 to 10 mg twice daily for moderate-to-severe alopecia areata. Tofacitinib was given for 6 to 18 months, followed by 6 months of follow-up off drug to assess delayed response and recurrence. Disease severity in treated patients was measured with the SALT score, which quantifies the percentage of affected scalp surface area. The study used high-throughput TCRbeta sequencing to examine T cell clonal expansion in alopecia areata, in both the C3H/HeJ mouse model and human patients. Human TCRbeta sequencing covered scalp tissue and sorted CD4+ and CD8+ peripheral blood T cells from patchy and totalis/universalis alopecia areata patients and healthy controls. Biopsies were taken from tofacitinib-treated patients at baseline and again at 4 and 24 weeks into treatment, and several of those patients also had a later scalp biopsy. Clonality in the scalp was compared among normal scalp (n=4), patchy alopecia areata scalp (n=8), and alopecia totalis/universalis scalp (n=8). RNA was extracted with the PAXgene miRNA kit for fixed scalp, the miRNeasy kit for PBMCs, and the RNeasy kit for mouse skin. TCRbeta CDR3 regions were amplified by immunoSEQ multiplex PCR using 35 Vbeta forward and 13 Jbeta reverse primers. What the study reported, not specific to this receptor: With tofacitinib, both scalp clonality and the number of expanded CD8+ clones among the top 100 scalp clones went down significantly. TCR sequences shared between patients were less clear than in mice, possibly partly because of HLA diversity in the patient population. Scalp TCR repertoire analysis is complicated because resident alphabeta T cells in normal human skin are also sequenced, whereas mouse skin is dominated by gammadelta T cells. Because the treated cohort was small and included a single nonresponder, larger studies are needed to assess links between baseline CD8+ expansion and response. Many expanded lesional clones persisted in scalp and blood during tofacitinib treatment, which may partly explain relapse after stopping treatment. Higher clonality and more expanded CD8+ clones were observed in lesional scalp than in normal scalp, particularly in alopecia totalis/universalis, a finding suggestive of antigenic drive.

The sample's time point label is to be understood as: less than 30 weeks on oral tofacitinib. The treatment or condition label on this specimen signifies: oral pan-JAK inhibitor, 5-10 mg twice daily. Lesional scalp punch biopsies and peripheral blood were obtained from alopecia areata patients. After PBMCs were isolated by density centrifugation and stained for CD3, CD4 and CD8, a FACSAria was used to sort CD4+ and CD8+ T cells. The library relied on the immunoSEQ multiplex PCR assay. RNA was extracted from all samples and reverse transcribed into cDNA, which served as template for TCR sequencing. SuperScript III was used for first-strand cDNA synthesis, primed with a 2:1 mix of oligo-dT and random hexamers. A synthetic immune receptor repertoire was used to measure amplification bias, and any remaining bias was corrected computationally. The paper's processing steps were these. Raw reads were preprocessed for error removal, and CDR3 was defined according to IMGT conventions as running from the conserved cysteine to phenylalanine. Clonality was computed as 1 minus the Shannon entropy, with the entropy normalized by log2 of the number of productive unique TCRs. Whether scalp clones were CD4 or CD8 was inferred by matching scalp TCRbeta sequences against CD4 and CD8 repertoires sorted from blood. TCRdb took over this immuneACCESS table, retaining in-frame rearrangements with V and J assigned. Such tables are incomplete; in checked studies, under half of the missing clones stem from an unresolved V gene, and the remainder is unexplained. V, J and clone size are taken as reported in that table, and D and trimming were inferred from the DNA itself. The sample table holds around 100,000 clones, of which roughly 50% were seen once. 12% of the sample is held by the ten biggest clonotypes.

From the cysteine up to the phenylalanine, the CDR3 has a length of 15 residues. The retained sequence is limited to the CDR3, 45 bases, with the frame set at the first base. In the germline V gene, CDR1 corresponds to MNHEY and CDR2 to SVGAGI. The germline ends are 16 bases apart after V is trimmed by 6 bases and J by 2 bases. Note on this clone: It lacks a known antigen. No base quality values were provided; no much bigger clone lies one nucleotide off.

The receptor chain draws on TRBV6-5 and TRBJ2-5; perhaps TRBD1 is the D gene, with 5 bases matching. This specimen was CD8+ T cells sorted from blood, taken at week 24, from a patient treated with tofacitinib. The sequence was obtained from a human donor with alopecia areata. The CDR3 reads as follows: CASSSPGQGQETQYF. The nucleotides are TGTGCCAGCAGCTCCCCCGGGCAGGGACAAGAGACCCAGTACTTC.